Here is one T cell receptor (beta chain) with its context. Antigen specificity is unknown. These data belong to a study of T cell responses to AZD1222 COVID-19 vaccine. Broader study findings: Nearly half of the spike-specific TCRs reportedly recognize variant regions that carry no mutations. Donor demographics were predominantly white British with a female majority; clonal diversity may be underestimated. Seropositive status at baseline applied to only 6 or 7 AZD1222 recipients. CD4 TCRs associated with vaccination spanned spike, dominating at 160-218 and 743-854.

Assay used: immunoSEQ multiplex PCR; TCRdb lists only in-frame clones, some missing. The sample records some 140,000 clones, around nine tenths being singletons. This CDR3 is built from 14 residues. Germline V gene lookup returns CDR1 SGHRS and CDR2 YFSETQ. Trimming took 7 bases from V and 0 from J, leaving 10 bases between them. The sequencing used peripheral blood, collected on day 0 of AZD1222 vaccination. This chain uses TRBV5-1 with TRBJ1-4; possible D gene TRBD1, 5 bases. The sequence came from an adult in good health. The chain's CDR3 is CASGTAATNEKLFF. The CDR3 DNA reads TGCGCCAGCGGGACGGCCGCAACTAATGAAAAACTGTTTTTT.